The 29 T cell receptor beta chains below were found in one sample sequenced in a study of monozygotic twins with cystic fibrosis. TCRdb keeps only in-frame clones here, not all; method: immunoSEQ multiplex PCR. Of 17,000 or so clones listed, roughly 96% were seen once; the top ten hold approximately 0.62%. The sample consisted of blood. Every receptor here comes from a girl aged 2-15 years with cystic fibrosis.

CDR3 in amino acids: CASSKVPGYSYEQYF. CDR3 in DNA: TGTGCCAGCAGCAAAGTGCCCGGATACTCCTACGAGCAGTACTTC. The V call is TRBV21-1, the J call TRBJ2-7. TRBV21-1 is recorded as a pseudogene. This CDR3 region has 15 residues.

The chain couples TRBV9 to TRBJ2-3, with 10 bases aligning to TRBD1. The CDR3 has 16 residues. V lost 4 bases, J lost 3 bases, and 8 bases stayed unmatched. Germline V gene data show CDR1 as SGDLS and CDR2 as YYNGEE. As DNA, the CDR3 is TGTGCCAGCAGCACACAAGGACAGGGGGGAACAGATACGCAGTATTTT. It encodes CASSTQGQGGTDTQYF. Complete variable domain (other parts from reference TRBV9 and TRBJ2-3): DSGVTQTPKHLITATGQRVTLRCSPRSGDLSVYWYQQSLDQGLQFLIQYYNGEERAKGNILERFSAQQFPDLHSELNLSSLELGDSALYFCASSTQGQGGTDTQYFGPGTRLTVL.

The chain uses TRBV15 and TRBJ2-7; D remains ambiguous. Trimming shortened V by 2 bases and J by 0 bases, and 14 bases separated the two germline ends. Germline V CDR1 and CDR2: LNHNV, YYDKDF (reference sequence). The CDR3 contains 16 residues. DNA of the CDR3: TGTGCCACCAGCAGATCTCCAGCATTAGTCTCCTACGAGCAGTACTTC. Translating it yields CATSRSPALVSYEQYF.

CDR3 sequence: CASSPRGNTGELFF. Here the CDR3 DNA reads TGCGCCAGCAGTCCGCGGGGGAACACCGGGGAGCTGTTTTTT. This chain joins TRBV10-1 and TRBJ2-2, with D tentatively TRBD2 (6 bases). The CDR3 consists of 14 residues. Germline V gene data show CDR1 as WNHNN and CDR2 as SYGVQD (reference sequence). Trimming shortened V by 5 bases and J by 1 base, and 8 bases separated the two germline ends.

The J gene is TRBJ1-1, the V gene TRBV29-1, with D uncertain. The CDR3 covers 12 residues. The germline V gene encodes CDR1 SQVTM and CDR2 ANQGSEA. V gave up 7 bases and J gave up 1 base, with 10 bases separating them. The CDR3 bases are TGCAGCGGCCAGGATTCGAACACTGAAGCTTTCTTT. Amino acids: CSGQDSNTEAFF. The whole variable domain, filled in from reference TRBV29-1 and TRBJ1-1, reads SAVISQKPSRDICQRGTSLTIQCQVDSQVTMMFWYRQQPGQSLTLIATANQGSEATYESGFVIDKFPISRPNLTFSTLTVSNMSPEDSSIYLCSGQDSNTEAFFGQGTRLTVV.

This clone occurred once. CDR3 amino acids: CASSLEGKLFF. In nucleotides, the CDR3 is TGTGCCAGCAGCTTAGAAGGAAAACTGTTTTTT. The chain combines TRBV11-2 with TRBJ1-4; D gene unclear. The CDR3 sequence is 11 residues long. CDR1 is SGHAT, CDR2 FQNNGV, per germline. V was pared by 0 bases and J by 10 bases, with 3 bases between.

The V gene is TRBV28, the J gene TRBJ1-6; D is unclear. V shed 3 bases and J shed 7 bases, with 10 bases lying between them. The CDR3 spans 14 residues. Germline CDR1 is MDHEN and CDR2 is SYDVKM. The CDR3 protein is CASSLVRKNSPLHF. The CDR3 DNA sequence: TGTGCCAGCAGTTTGGTCAGGAAAAATTCACCCCTCCACTTT.

This chain links TRBV7-6 with TRBJ2-7; no clear D. This CDR3 is built from 13 residues. From germline, CDR1 is SGHVS and CDR2 FNYEAQ. V was trimmed by 1 base and J by 6 bases, leaving 10 bases between them. The CDR3 here is CASSLGPTTEQYF. Here the CDR3 DNA reads TGTGCCAGCAGCTTAGGTCCGACAACCGAGCAGTACTTC.

The J gene is TRBJ2-1, the V gene TRBV6-6; maybe TRBD2 (6 bases). V was cut by 7 bases and J by 1 base, with 17 bases left in between. Germline loops: CDR1 MNHNY, CDR2 SVGAGI (reference sequence). The CDR3 consists of 16 residues. CDR3 sequence reads: CASIGEVRGSYNEQFF. The CDR3, as DNA: TGTGCCAGCATCGGGGAGGTGAGGGGTTCCTACAATGAGCAGTTCTTC.

The genes are TRBV7-2 and TRBJ1-5; 9 nucleotides align to TRBD1. CDR1 SGHTA and CDR2 FQGNSA come from the germline V gene. This CDR3 is 15 amino acids long. V lost 1 base and J lost 6; bases outside the gene matches: 4. CDR3 nucleotide sequence: TGTGCCAGCAGCTTAGAACAGGGGGCAGGTCAGCCCCAGCATTTT. This codes for CASSLEQGAGQPQHF.

This chain's CDR3 is CASSDSAATNEKLFF. DNA for the CDR3: TGTGCCAGCAGTGATTCGGCAGCAACTAATGAAAAACTGTTTTTT. V gene TRBV2 combines with J gene TRBJ1-4; D unresolved. This CDR3 is 15 amino acids long. The V gene's germline CDR1 is SNHLY and CDR2 FYNNEI. Trimming removed 3 bases at V and 0 bases at J, with 8 bases between.

The chain combines TRBV14 with TRBJ2-2; 8 nucleotides align to TRBD1. Trimming cost V 1 base and J 3 bases; bases outside gene matches: 4. The CDR3 loop spans 16 amino acids. Germline V gives CDR1 SGHDN, CDR2 FVKESK. CDR3 nucleotides: TGTGCCAGCAGCCAAGTCCAGGGGGCATACACCGGGGAGCTGTTTTTT. It translates to CASSQVQGAYTGELFF. The full variable domain, rest sourced from reference TRBV14 and TRBJ2-2, is EAGVTQFPSHSVIEKGQTVTLRCDPISGHDNLYWYRRVMGKEIKFLLHFVKESKQDESGMPNNRFLAERTGGTYSTLKVQPAELEDSGVYFCASSQVQGAYTGELFFGEGSRLTVL.

The chain is built from TRBV2 and TRBJ1-6; 7 bases line up with TRBD1. Germline V lookup: CDR1 SNHLY, CDR2 FYNNEI. The CDR3 totals 14 residues. V was clipped by 5 bases and J by 7 bases; unmatched bases: 5. In nucleotides, the CDR3 is TGTGCCAGCAGTTCGGACAGGACCAATTCACCCCTCCACTTT. It yields the protein CASSSDRTNSPLHF.

V gene TRBV11-3 combines with J gene TRBJ2-7; unclear D gene. Trimming took off 5 bases at V and 1 base at J, with 9 bases between the two ends. This CDR3 has 13 residues. Germline lookup yields CDR1 SGHNT and CDR2 YENEEA. CDR3: CASSLGPSYEQYF. The DNA for the CDR3 is TGTGCCAGCAGCCTCGGGCCATCCTACGAGCAGTACTTC.

J is TRBJ1-2 and V is TRBV5-1; possibly TRBD1 for D (5 bases). V lost 4 bases, J lost 8 bases, and 18 bases lay in between. The CDR3 totals 14 residues. Per the germline V gene, CDR1 is SGHRS and CDR2 is YFSETQ. The CDR3 protein is CASSLRLGAGGYTF. CDR3 DNA sequence: TGCGCCAGCAGCCTGCGCCTCGGGGCGGGAGGCTACACCTTC.

The rearrangement joins TRBV7-2 to TRBJ2-5; 7 bases are shared with TRBD2. Trimming took 5 bases from V and 5 from J; bases not matched to a gene: 11. The CDR3 runs to 15 residues. The V gene's germline CDR1 is SGHTA and CDR2 FQGNSA. The CDR3 DNA sequence: TGTGCCAGCAGCGGCCCGGCAGCGGGGCGGGAGACCCAGTACTTC. Protein product: CASSGPAAGRETQYF. Drawing the rest from reference TRBV7-2 and TRBJ2-5, the complete variable domain is GAGVSQSPSNKVTEKGKDVELRCDPISGHTALYWYRQSLGQGLEFLIYFQGNSAPDKSGLPSDRFSAERTGGSVSTLTIQRTQQEDSAVYLCASSGPAAGRETQYFGPGTRLLVL.

The chain uses TRBV7-9 and TRBJ1-1; D gene unclear. This CDR3 has 15 amino acids. Trimming took off 0 bases at V and 5 bases at J, with 13 bases between the two ends. The germline V gene encodes CDR1 SEHNR and CDR2 FQNEAQ (reference sequence). The CDR3 bases are TGTGCCAGCAGCTTAGCCACGGGGTATAATACTGAAGCTTTCTTT. This encodes CASSLATGYNTEAFF.

The chain combines TRBV19 with TRBJ2-5; tentatively, D is TRBD2 (5 bases). CDR1 is LNHDA, CDR2 SQIVND, per germline (reference sequence). V was shortened by 5 bases and J by 2 bases, with 6 bases between the two germline ends. The CDR3 loop spans 12 amino acids. The CDR3 DNA sequence: TGTGCCAGTAGTCGGGGTCAAGAGACCCAGTACTTC. Its translation is CASSRGQETQYF.

The V gene is TRBV9, the J gene TRBJ1-2; D is perhaps TRBD1 (6 bases). Trimming shortened V by 0 bases and J by 4 bases, and 16 bases separated the two germline ends. Germline CDR1 and CDR2: SGDLS and YYNGEE. This CDR3 region has 16 residues. The CDR3 sequence is CASSVVPDRSTYGYTF. As DNA, the CDR3 is TGTGCCAGCAGCGTAGTTCCGGACAGAAGTACCTATGGCTACACCTTC.

This sequence joins TRBV6-5 and TRBJ2-1; D possibly corresponds to TRBD1 (5 bases). CDR1 is MNHEY, CDR2 SVGAGI, per germline. V was cut by 4 bases and J by 0 bases, with 13 bases left in between. The CDR3 extends over 16 amino acids. DNA of the CDR3: TGTGCCAGCAGTTCGACAGCTTTCAGCTCCTACAATGAGCAGTTCTTC. It translates to CASSSTAFSSYNEQFF.

The chain recombines TRBV11-2 with TRBJ1-1; D remains unclear. This CDR3 contains 14 residues. The germline CDR1 and CDR2 sequences are SGHAT and FQNNGV. V lost 3 bases and J 4 bases, leaving 12 bases between the germline ends. For the CDR3, the DNA is TGTGCCAGCAGCTTGGAGGGCCCCGGCACTGAAGCTTTCTTT. As protein: CASSLEGPGTEAFF.

CDR3 residues: CASSEGLWTGGGGYTF. The DNA of the CDR3 is TGTGCCAGCAGTGAAGGTCTTTGGACAGGGGGCGGTGGCTACACCTTC. The chain has TRBV6-1 and TRBJ1-2; 11 bases are shared with TRBD1. V trimming: 1 base; J trimming: 7 bases; junction bases outside the gene matches: 8. Germline V lookup: CDR1 MNHNS, CDR2 SASEGT. The CDR3 covers 16 residues.

This sequence joins TRBV5-6 and TRBJ1-1, with D perhaps TRBD1 (5 bases). The germline V gene has CDR1 SGHDT and CDR2 YYEEEE. This CDR3 is 16 amino acids long. Trimming left V 0 bases short and J 0 bases short, with 12 bases between. The CDR3 DNA reads TGTGCCAGCAGCTTGGTTTATTCAGGGCTGAACACTGAAGCTTTCTTT. Its protein is CASSLVYSGLNTEAFF.

The CDR3 bases are TGTGCCAGCAGTACAGGGTTTAACACTGAAGCTTTCTTT. Protein sequence: CASSTGFNTEAFF. This chain joins TRBV27 and TRBJ1-1; perhaps TRBD1 as D (6 bases). Deletions cut 5 bases from V and 2 bases from J, with 9 bases between. Germline CDR1 MNHEY, CDR2 SMNVEV (reference sequence). The CDR3 contains 13 residues.

This clone appeared a single time. The rearrangement uses TRBV19 and TRBJ1-2; D remains ambiguous. V was clipped by 4 bases and J by 1 base, with 13 bases between them. The germline CDR1 and CDR2 sequences are LNHDA and SQIVND (reference sequence). The CDR3 loop spans 15 amino acids. CDR3 region: CASSRSIINNYGYTF. CDR3 DNA sequence: TGTGCCAGTAGTAGGTCCATAATCAATAACTATGGCTACACCTTC.

V usage is TRBV7-2 and J usage is TRBJ1-2; 7 positions agree with TRBD1. CDR1 is SGHTA and CDR2 is FQGNSA in the germline V gene. This CDR3 region has 15 residues. V lost 4 bases to trimming and J lost 0 bases; unmatched junction nucleotides: 5. DNA for the CDR3: TGTGCCAGCAGCTACCGGACAGGAACTAACTATGGCTACACCTTC. It encodes CASSYRTGTNYGYTF.

The chain is built from TRBV9 and TRBJ1-2, with D possibly matching TRBD1 (6 bases). The V and J ends lost 3 bases and 6 bases respectively, with 15 bases between them. The germline V gene has CDR1 SGDLS and CDR2 YYNGEE. The CDR3 length is 14 residues. The CDR3 bases are TGTGCCAGCAGCGCCTCCAGGGGACTGGATGGCTACACCTTC. Translating gives CASSASRGLDGYTF.

This chain uses TRBV30 with TRBJ1-2; 7 bases line up with TRBD1. From germline, CDR1 is GTSNPN and CDR2 SVGIG (reference sequence). CDR3 length: 14 amino acids. V lost 2 bases and J lost 8; bases outside the gene matches: 11. The CDR3 region is CAWSTVRGLGGYTF. CDR3 nucleotide sequence: TGTGCCTGGAGTACGGTTAGGGGGCTAGGGGGCTACACCTTC.

V and J are TRBV19 and TRBJ1-3; perhaps TRBD1 as D (5 bases). This CDR3 is built from 14 residues. Trimming pared 7 bases from V and 0 bases from J, leaving 10 bases between. Per germline, CDR1 LNHDA and CDR2 SQIVND (reference sequence). Here the CDR3 DNA reads TGTGCCAGTACCGCAGGGAGCTCTGGAAACACCATATATTTT. Translating gives CASTAGSSGNTIYF.